The sequence of this TCR beta chain was determined in a study of identical twins. This clonotype has more than one count but fewer than ten. Trimming pared 4 bases from V and 7 bases from J, leaving 14 bases between. The CDR3 extends over 14 amino acids. Template switching added a universal primer site, and cDNA bore unique molecular identifiers. A single record per CDR3 protein comes from TCRdb applying MiXCR to the 5' RACE reads. The data hold approximately 210,000 distinct CDR3 sequences, with about 6.7% observed a single time. These data were also reused for a study on T cells expressing NK-cell markers. From that study: With an anti-gamma-delta TCR antibody, sorting in several experiments was kept to alpha-beta TCR T cells. Dominant NKG2C+ clonotypes in roughly 6 donors made up roughly 1.0-7.5% of CD8+ T cells. These clonotypes also led the CD3+CD56-NKG2C+ fraction in a handful of donors.

The sequenced material came from CD8+ T cells sorted from blood. The source is a young woman in good health. The V and J genes are TRBV12-3 or TRBV12-4 and TRBJ1-3, with D uncertain. CDR3 in amino acids: CASSWGSLGNTIYF. The CDR3 bases are TGTGCCAGCAGTTGGGGTTCGCTGGGGAACACCATATATTTT.